The TCR beta chain under discussion was sequenced for a study of blood T cell repertoires in COVID-19. About the research overall: The samples span acute and convalescent COVID-19 from the United States, Italy and Spain. T cells, B-cell-depleted T cells, or PBMCs supplied cDNA or gDNA.

Original data processing: Amplification with reference gene primers provided the estimates of nucleated cell counts. Data came from immunoSEQ multiplex PCR; TCRdb stores just in-frame clones and leaves some out. The V and J calls and clone size were taken over from that table, and D and trimming were inferred from the DNA. The table records about 80,000 clones, about four fifths of them present only once. This CDR3 has 15 amino acids. Between the trimmed V and J ends, which lost 6 bases and 0 bases, there was a span of 14 bases. The V gene's germline CDR1 is SGHTA and CDR2 FQGNSA. In its sample, this clone was seen a few times.

The chain has TRBV7-2 and TRBJ1-1, with a possible D match to TRBD1 (6 bases). The receptor was isolated from a woman in her 70s with acute or convalescent COVID-19. Sequencing was performed on peripheral blood. This chain's CDR3 is CASRPPGHLNTEAFF. The CDR3 DNA reads as TGTGCCAGCAGGCCTCCGGGACACCTGAACACTGAAGCTTTCTTT.